Each of the 19 T cell receptor beta chains below was sequenced from the same sample in a study of blood T cell repertoires in COVID-19. Measured with immunoSEQ multiplex PCR; TCRdb has only the in-frame clones, and not every one. The table has 250,000 to 400,000 clones, roughly 88% seen once; the top ten hold 1.6%. The source material was peripheral blood. The receptors derive from a woman aged 25 to 39 with COVID-19, enrolled during active disease.

The chain combines TRBV6-5 with TRBJ2-2; 8 bases line up with TRBD2. V gave up 0 bases and J gave up 2 bases; unmatched junction bases: 2. The CDR3 sequence is 16 residues long. Looked up from germline, CDR1 is MNHEY and CDR2 is SVGAGI. The CDR3 nucleotides read TGTGCCAGCAGTTACTCCCGGGGGGGCAACACCGGGGAGCTGTTTTTT. The encoded protein is CASSYSRGGNTGELFF.

V and J are TRBV2 and TRBJ2-4; tentative D call: TRBD2 (5 bases). The CDR3 length is 14 residues. V was pared by 0 bases and J by 9 bases, with 12 bases between. Germline loops: CDR1 SNHLY, CDR2 FYNNEI. As DNA, the CDR3 is TGTGCCAGCAGTGAAGCAACTAGTTCCCGCATTCAGTACTTC. It yields the protein CASSEATSSRIQYF.

This clone was found once. The CDR3 DNA sequence: TGTGCCACCAGCAGAGAGGCAGGGGGAAACACCATATATTTT. It specifies CATSREAGGNTIYF. The V gene is TRBV15, the J gene TRBJ1-3; D might be TRBD1 (5 bases). V lost 0 bases and J lost 4, with 7 bases in between. The CDR3 has 14 amino acids. Germline V gives CDR1 LNHNV, CDR2 YYDKDF (reference sequence).

This rearrangement joins TRBV3-1 (or the pseudogene TRBV3-2) to TRBJ2-7, with D tentatively TRBD1 (5 bases). Germline values: CDR1 LGHDT, CDR2 YNNKEL (reference sequence). This CDR3 is 14 amino acids long. V was trimmed by 1 base and J by 2 bases, leaving 9 bases between them. The chain's CDR3 is CASSQGGGAYEQYF. The CDR3 DNA sequence: TGTGCCAGCAGCCAAGGGGGCGGCGCCTACGAGCAGTACTTC.

The V gene is TRBV7-2, the J gene TRBJ2-7; TRBD2 might be the D (5 bases). The CDR3 runs 16 residues. Germline V lookup: CDR1 SGHTA, CDR2 FQGNSA. Trimming cost V 1 base and J 5 bases, with 18 bases left between them. This CDR3 is CASSLGQVGGQDEQYF. The CDR3 bases are TGTGCCAGCAGCTTAGGGCAGGTCGGAGGTCAGGACGAGCAGTACTTC.

Points on this clone: In the same sample, other DNA sequences code for this CDR3. The chain links TRBV6-1 to TRBJ2-3, with D possibly TRBD1 on 6 matching bases. V lost 3 bases and J lost 3, with 13 bases in between. Germline V gives CDR1 MNHNS, CDR2 SASEGT. The CDR3 extends over 15 amino acids. CDR3 DNA: TGTGCCAGCAGTGAGGGAGCAGGGGATACAGATACGCAGTATTTT. This codes for CASSEGAGDTDTQYF.

J is TRBJ1-2 and V is TRBV6-1; possible D gene TRBD1, 6 bases. The CDR3 is 13 residues long. CDR1 and CDR2 (germline): MNHNS, SASEGT. Trimming left V 1 base short and J 8 bases short, with 11 bases between. The CDR3 sequence is CASSEEAGVGYTF. The CDR3, as DNA: TGTGCCAGCAGTGAAGAGGCAGGGGTCGGCTACACCTTC.

The chain uses TRBV18 and TRBJ2-2; D call uncertain. CDR3 size: 14 residues. Trimming left V 2 bases short and J 3 bases short, with 7 bases between. CDR1 is KGHSH and CDR2 is LQKENI in the germline V gene. The CDR3 loop is CASSPSRDTGELFF. Written as DNA, the CDR3 is TGTGCCAGCTCACCAAGTCGGGACACCGGGGAGCTGTTTTTT.

DNA of the CDR3: TGTGCCAGCAGCGGCCGGGACACCAACTATGGCTACACCTTC. Amino acid sequence: CASSGRDTNYGYTF. This rearrangement joins TRBV9 to TRBJ1-2; a possible D gene is TRBD1 (6 bases). CDR3 length: 14 amino acids. The germline gives CDR1 SGDLS, CDR2 YYNGEE. Trimming shortened V by 3 bases and J by 2 bases, and 11 bases separated the two germline ends.

This chain uses TRBV7-9 with TRBJ2-3; D is unresolved. The CDR3 totals 15 residues. Germline assignment: CDR1 SEHNR and CDR2 FQNEAQ (reference sequence). The V gene lost 1 base and the J gene lost 2 bases, with 10 bases spanning the gap. The chain's CDR3 is CASSLVGGITDTQYF. The CDR3 DNA sequence: TGTGCCAGCAGCTTAGTTGGCGGTATCACAGATACGCAGTATTTT.

The chain links TRBV13 to TRBJ2-4, with TRBD1 matching 10 bases. The CDR3 contains 15 residues. The V gene end was trimmed by 7 bases and the J gene end by 2 bases; junction bases not matched to a gene: 5. Germline V CDR1 and CDR2: PRHDT, FYEKMQ (reference sequence). The DNA for the CDR3 is TGTGCCAGCACCGGACAGGGGGTTTCCAAAAACATTCAGTACTTC. Translating gives CASTGQGVSKNIQYF. Complete variable domain (other parts from reference TRBV13 and TRBJ2-4): AAGVIQSPRHLIKEKRETATLKCYPIPRHDTVYWYQQGPGQDPQFLISFYEKMQSDKGSIPDRFSAQQFSDYHSELNMSSLELGDSALYFCASTGQGVSKNIQYFGAGTRLSVL.

The chain couples TRBV1 to TRBJ1-2; TRBD1 reflects the table's D call only, with no check against the DNA. TRBV1 is a pseudogene. The CDR3 contains 13 residues. The CDR3 sequence: CTSSPRQGSGYTF. In DNA, the CDR3 is TGCACCAGCAGCCCCCGCCAGGGGTCTGGCTACACCTTC.

This clone showed up just once. J is TRBJ2-2 and V is TRBV4-3, with D tentatively TRBD1 (6 bases). From germline, CDR1 is LGHNA and CDR2 YSLEER. This CDR3 contains 16 residues. V dropped 0 bases and J dropped 6 bases, with 14 bases sitting between them. The CDR3 sequence: CASSQDRDTPSGELFF. The CDR3 DNA reads as TGCGCCAGCAGCCAAGACCGGGACACGCCTTCCGGGGAGCTGTTTTTT.

This chain links TRBV18 with TRBJ2-5; TRBD2 matches 8 bases. From germline, CDR1 is KGHSH and CDR2 LQKENI. Trimming cost V 3 bases and J 3 bases; bases outside gene matches: 0. The CDR3 has 13 amino acids. CDR3 in amino acids: CASSPSGEETQYF. The CDR3 DNA reads as TGTGCCAGCTCACCTAGCGGGGAAGAGACCCAGTACTTC.

The chain uses TRBV10-3 and TRBJ1-1; possible D gene TRBD1, 5 bases. Trimming removed 6 bases at V and 5 bases at J, with 16 bases between. The CDR3 length is 14 residues. CDR1 and CDR2 (germline): ENHRY, SYGVKD. The CDR3: CAIRQGTSRTEAFF. Here the CDR3 DNA reads TGTGCCATCAGGCAGGGTACGAGTCGGACTGAAGCTTTCTTT.

The gene calls are TRBV13 and TRBJ2-1; D might be TRBD1 (6 bases). Germline assignment: CDR1 PRHDT and CDR2 FYEKMQ (reference sequence). The CDR3 has 17 amino acids. V was shortened by 5 bases and J by 5 bases, with 22 bases between the two germline ends. This CDR3 is CASSEFRQDTAHNEQFF. For the CDR3, the DNA is TGTGCCAGCAGCGAATTCCGACAGGACACCGCGCACAATGAGCAGTTCTTC.

The chain couples TRBV29-1 to TRBJ1-2; 10 bases agree with TRBD1. The CDR3 is 16 residues long. The ends lost 0 bases at V and 0 bases at J; junction bases unmatched: 4. From germline, CDR1 is SQVTM and CDR2 ANQGSEA. The CDR3 sequence is CSVEDFGQGANYGYTF. The CDR3 DNA follows: TGCAGCGTTGAAGATTTCGGACAGGGGGCTAACTATGGCTACACCTTC.

This CDR3 reads CASSNHYGSGNTIYF. Written as DNA, the CDR3 is TGCGCCAGCAGCAACCACTATGGTTCCGGAAACACCATATATTTT. This chain links TRBV5-1 with TRBJ1-3, with D hard to call. Germline CDR1 SGHRS, CDR2 YFSETQ. Trimming cost V 4 bases and J 4 bases, with 15 bases left between them. The CDR3 length is 15 residues.

The chain recombines TRBV19 with TRBJ2-7, with 8 positions matching TRBD1. The germline gives CDR1 LNHDA, CDR2 SQIVND (reference sequence). The trim removed 3 bases at V and 3 bases at J, leaving 7 bases unmatched. The CDR3 runs to 15 residues. The CDR3 region has the DNA TGTGCCAGTAGTATCAGAGGCGGACAGGGCTACGAGCAGTACTTC. As protein: CASSIRGGQGYEQYF. Full variable domain (missing parts from reference TRBV19 and TRBJ2-7): DGGITQSPKYLFRKEGQNVTLSCEQNLNHDAMYWYRQDPGQGLRLIYYSQIVNDFQKGDIAEGYSVSREKKESFPLTVTSAQKNPTAFYLCASSIRGGQGYEQYFGPGTRLTVT.